This passage covers 5 T cell receptor beta chains from one sample sequenced in a study of blood T cell repertoires in COVID-19. The table came from immunoSEQ multiplex PCR; TCRdb's copy has only in-frame clones and leaves some out. The table shows a few hundred thousand clones, with roughly 84% occurring only once. The sequencing input was peripheral blood. Source of these receptors: a woman aged 18-29 years with acute or convalescent COVID-19.

V is TRBV7-9 and J is TRBJ1-6; 11 bases match TRBD1. The CDR3 loop spans 15 amino acids. V lost 5 bases, J lost 9 bases, and 6 bases stayed unmatched. Germline CDR1 is SEHNR and CDR2 is FQNEAQ (reference sequence). In DNA, the CDR3 is TGTGCCAGCAGCGGACGGGACAGGGGGGGTTCACCCCTCCACTTT. Amino acid sequence: CASSGRDRGGSPLHF.

This CDR3 is CASSVGDPGASNEQFF. CDR3 coding DNA: TGTGCCAGCAGCGTAGGAGACCCTGGAGCTTCCAATGAGCAGTTCTTC. The V call is TRBV9, the J call TRBJ2-1; D remains unclear. Per germline, CDR1 SGDLS and CDR2 YYNGEE. Trimming removed 0 bases at V and 6 bases at J, with 16 bases between. The CDR3 loop spans 16 amino acids.

This rearrangement joins TRBV9 to TRBJ2-1, with 9 bases identical to TRBD2. Germline CDR1 is SGDLS and CDR2 is YYNGEE. The CDR3 contains 15 residues. V was pared by 0 bases and J by 7 bases, with 5 bases of the junction left unmatched. The chain's CDR3 is CASSVGGRARNEQFF. As DNA, the CDR3 is TGTGCCAGCAGCGTAGGCGGGAGGGCCAGGAATGAGCAGTTCTTC.

V usage is TRBV19 and J usage is TRBJ2-5; 16 bases map to TRBD2. This CDR3 contains 18 residues. After removal of 5 bases from V and 4 bases from J, the junction contained 10 bases not matched to a gene. Germline V gene lookup returns CDR1 LNHDA and CDR2 SQIVND (reference sequence). The CDR3 DNA is TGTGCCAGTAGTTGGGGACTAGCGGGAGGGGCCTTTACAGAGACCCAGTACTTC. It yields the protein CASSWGLAGGAFTETQYF.

This chain uses TRBV28 with TRBJ1-2; D is possibly TRBD1 (5 bases). CDR3 size: 14 residues. Germline V lookup: CDR1 MDHEN, CDR2 SYDVKM. V was cut by 4 bases and J by 5 bases, with 14 bases left in between. The CDR3, as DNA: TGTGCCAGCAGTTCCGTTCAGGGTCTTTATGGCTACACCTTC. Its protein product is CASSSVQGLYGYTF.